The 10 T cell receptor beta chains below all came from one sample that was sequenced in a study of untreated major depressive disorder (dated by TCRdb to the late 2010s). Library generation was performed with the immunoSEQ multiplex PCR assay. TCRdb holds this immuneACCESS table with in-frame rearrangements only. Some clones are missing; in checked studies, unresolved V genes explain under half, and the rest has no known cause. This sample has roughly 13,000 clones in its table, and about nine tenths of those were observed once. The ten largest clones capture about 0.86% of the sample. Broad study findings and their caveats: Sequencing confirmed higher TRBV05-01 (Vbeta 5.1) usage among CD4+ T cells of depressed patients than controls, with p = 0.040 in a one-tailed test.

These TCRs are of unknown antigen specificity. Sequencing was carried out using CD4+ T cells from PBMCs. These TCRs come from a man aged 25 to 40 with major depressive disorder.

CDR3 nucleotide sequence: TGTGCCAGCAGCCAAGACCAGTCCCAAGAGACCCAGTACTTC. Translating gives CASSQDQSQETQYF. This rearrangement joins TRBV14 to TRBJ2-5; D remains ambiguous. CDR1 and CDR2 from the germline V gene are SGHDN and FVKESK. Trimming left V 0 bases short and J 1 base short, with 6 bases between. This CDR3 comprises 14 residues.

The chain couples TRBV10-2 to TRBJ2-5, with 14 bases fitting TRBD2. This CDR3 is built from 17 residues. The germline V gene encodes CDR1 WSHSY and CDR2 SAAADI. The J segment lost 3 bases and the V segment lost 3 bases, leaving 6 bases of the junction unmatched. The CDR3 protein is CASSDNWTSGGKETQYF. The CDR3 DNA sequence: TGCGCCAGCAGTGATAATTGGACTAGCGGGGGGAAAGAGACCCAGTACTTC.

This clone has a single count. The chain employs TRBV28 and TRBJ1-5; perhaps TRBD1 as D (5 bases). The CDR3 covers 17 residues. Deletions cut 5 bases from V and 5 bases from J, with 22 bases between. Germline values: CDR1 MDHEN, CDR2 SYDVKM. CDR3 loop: CASSPDRRGRIDQPQHF. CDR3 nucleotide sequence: TGTGCCAGCAGTCCAGACCGAAGGGGACGGATAGATCAGCCCCAGCATTTT. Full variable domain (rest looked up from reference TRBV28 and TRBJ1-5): DVKVTQSSRYLVKRTGEKVFLECVQDMDHENMFWYRQDPGLGLRLIYFSYDVKMKEKGDIPEGYSVSREKKERFSLILESASTNQTSMYLCASSPDRRGRIDQPQHFGDGTRLSIL.

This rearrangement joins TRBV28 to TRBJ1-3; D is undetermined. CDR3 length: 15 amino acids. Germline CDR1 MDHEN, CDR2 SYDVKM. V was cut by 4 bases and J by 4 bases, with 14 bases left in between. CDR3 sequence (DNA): TGTGCCAGCAGTTCCGACTCAACGGGGGGAAACACCATATATTTT. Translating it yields CASSSDSTGGNTIYF. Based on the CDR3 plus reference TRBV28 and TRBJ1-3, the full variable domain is DVKVTQSSRYLVKRTGEKVFLECVQDMDHENMFWYRQDPGLGLRLIYFSYDVKMKEKGDIPEGYSVSREKKERFSLILESASTNQTSMYLCASSSDSTGGNTIYFGEGSWLTVV.

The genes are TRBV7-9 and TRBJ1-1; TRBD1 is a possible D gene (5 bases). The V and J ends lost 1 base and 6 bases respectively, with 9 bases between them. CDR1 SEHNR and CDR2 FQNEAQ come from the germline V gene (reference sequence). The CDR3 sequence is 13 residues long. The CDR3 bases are TGTGCCAGCAGCTTAGGGGGGTCGCCTGAAGCTTTCTTT. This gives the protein CASSLGGSPEAFF.

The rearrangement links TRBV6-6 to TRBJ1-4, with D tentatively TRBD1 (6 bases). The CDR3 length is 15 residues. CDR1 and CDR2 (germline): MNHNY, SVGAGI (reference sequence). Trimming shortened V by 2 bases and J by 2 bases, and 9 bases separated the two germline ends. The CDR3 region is CASSYGGRTNEKLFF. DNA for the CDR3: TGTGCCAGCAGTTACGGGGGGCGCACTAATGAAAAACTGTTTTTT.

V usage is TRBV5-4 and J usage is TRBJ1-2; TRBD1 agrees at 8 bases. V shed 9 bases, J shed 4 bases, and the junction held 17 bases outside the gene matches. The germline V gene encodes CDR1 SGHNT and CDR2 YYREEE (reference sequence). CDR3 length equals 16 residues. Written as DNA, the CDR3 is TGTGCCACCAAACCCCCAGACAGGGGAATCCTCTATGGCTACACCTTC. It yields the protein CATKPPDRGILYGYTF.

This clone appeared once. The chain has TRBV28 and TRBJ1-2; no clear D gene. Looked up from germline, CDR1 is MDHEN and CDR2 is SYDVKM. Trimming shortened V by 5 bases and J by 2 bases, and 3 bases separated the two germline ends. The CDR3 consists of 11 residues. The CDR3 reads CASSVNYGYTF. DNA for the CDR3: TGTGCCAGCAGTGTAAACTATGGCTACACCTTC.

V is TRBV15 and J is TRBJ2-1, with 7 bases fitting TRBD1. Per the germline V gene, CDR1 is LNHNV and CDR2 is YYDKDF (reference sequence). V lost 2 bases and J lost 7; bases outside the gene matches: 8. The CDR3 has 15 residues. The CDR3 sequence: CATSRQTGRLNEQFF. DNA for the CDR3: TGTGCCACCAGCAGACAGACAGGGCGTTTGAATGAGCAGTTCTTC.

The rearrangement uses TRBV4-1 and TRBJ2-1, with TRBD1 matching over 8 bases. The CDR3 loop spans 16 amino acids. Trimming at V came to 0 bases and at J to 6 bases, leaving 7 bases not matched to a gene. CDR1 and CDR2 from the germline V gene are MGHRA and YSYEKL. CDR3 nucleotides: TGCGCCAGCAGCCAAGAATCCGGACAGGGCACCAATGAGCAGTTCTTC. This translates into CASSQESGQGTNEQFF.